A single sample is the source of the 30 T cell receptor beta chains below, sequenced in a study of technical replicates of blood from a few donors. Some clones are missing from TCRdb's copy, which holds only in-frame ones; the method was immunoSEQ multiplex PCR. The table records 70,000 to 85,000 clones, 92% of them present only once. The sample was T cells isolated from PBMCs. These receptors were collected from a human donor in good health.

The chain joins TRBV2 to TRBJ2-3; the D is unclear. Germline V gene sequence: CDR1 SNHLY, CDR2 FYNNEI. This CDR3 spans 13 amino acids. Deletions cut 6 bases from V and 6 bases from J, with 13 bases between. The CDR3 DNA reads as TGTGCCAGCAGCCGCCCCCCGCAGGATACGCAGTATTTT. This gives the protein CASSRPPQDTQYF.

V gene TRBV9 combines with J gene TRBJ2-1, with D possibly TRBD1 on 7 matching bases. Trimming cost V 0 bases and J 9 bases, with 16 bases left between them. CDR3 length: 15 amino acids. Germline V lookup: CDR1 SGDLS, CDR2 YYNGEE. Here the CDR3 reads CASSVDRGGSSEQFF. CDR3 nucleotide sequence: TGTGCCAGCAGCGTAGACAGGGGAGGCTCCAGTGAGCAGTTCTTC.

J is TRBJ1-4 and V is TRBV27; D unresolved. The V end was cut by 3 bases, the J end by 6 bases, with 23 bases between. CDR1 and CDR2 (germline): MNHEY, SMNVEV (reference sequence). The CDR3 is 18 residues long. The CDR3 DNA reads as TGTGCCAGCAGTTTCTACCCCTCGAGTTTGGCGCGGGATGAAAAACTGTTTTTT. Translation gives CASSFYPSSLARDEKLFF.

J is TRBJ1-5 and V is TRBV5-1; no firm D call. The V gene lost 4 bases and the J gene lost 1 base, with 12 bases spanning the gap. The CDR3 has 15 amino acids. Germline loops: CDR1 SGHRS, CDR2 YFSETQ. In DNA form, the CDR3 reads TGCGCCAGCAGCGAAGGAGGATGGAGCAATCAGCCCCAGCATTTT. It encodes CASSEGGWSNQPQHF.

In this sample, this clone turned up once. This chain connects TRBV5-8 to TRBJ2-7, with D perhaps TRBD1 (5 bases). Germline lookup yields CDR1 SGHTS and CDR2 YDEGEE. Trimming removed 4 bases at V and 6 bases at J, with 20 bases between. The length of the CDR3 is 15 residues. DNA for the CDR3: TGTGCCAGCAGCCCAATGGCCTTGGGGCTAACCGAGCAGTACTTC. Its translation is CASSPMALGLTEQYF. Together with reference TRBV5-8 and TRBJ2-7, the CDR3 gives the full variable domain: EAGVTQSPTHLIKTRGQQATLRCSPISGHTSVYWYQQALGLGLQFLLWYDEGEERNRGNFPPRFSGRQFPNYSSELNVNALELEDSALYLCASSPMALGLTEQYFGPGTRLTVT.

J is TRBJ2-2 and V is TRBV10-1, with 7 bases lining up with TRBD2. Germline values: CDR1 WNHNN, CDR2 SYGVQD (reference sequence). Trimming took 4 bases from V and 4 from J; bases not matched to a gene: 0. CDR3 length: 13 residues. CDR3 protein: CASSGGGTGELFF. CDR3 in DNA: TGCGCCAGCAGTGGCGGGGGCACCGGGGAGCTGTTTTTT.

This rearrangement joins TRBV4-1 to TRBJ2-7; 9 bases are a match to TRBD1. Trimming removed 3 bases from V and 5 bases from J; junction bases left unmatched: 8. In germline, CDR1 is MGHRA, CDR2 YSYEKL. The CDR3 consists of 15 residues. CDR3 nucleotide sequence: TGCGCCAGCAGCCACCAGGGACAGGGATTGAACGAGCAGTACTTC. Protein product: CASSHQGQGLNEQYF.

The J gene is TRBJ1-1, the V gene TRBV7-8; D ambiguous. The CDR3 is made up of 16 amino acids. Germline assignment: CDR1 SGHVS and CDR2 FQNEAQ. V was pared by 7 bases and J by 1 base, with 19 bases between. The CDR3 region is CASTPAGLGENTEAFF. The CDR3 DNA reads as TGTGCCAGCACCCCGGCGGGTCTCGGTGAGAACACTGAAGCTTTCTTT.

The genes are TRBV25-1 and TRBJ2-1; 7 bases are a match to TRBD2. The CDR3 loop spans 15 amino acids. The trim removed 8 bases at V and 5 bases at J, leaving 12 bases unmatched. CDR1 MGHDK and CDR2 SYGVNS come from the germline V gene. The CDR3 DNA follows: TGTGCCAGCTGCCCCCCAGGGCTAGCGGACAATGAGCAGTTCTTC. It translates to CASCPPGLADNEQFF.

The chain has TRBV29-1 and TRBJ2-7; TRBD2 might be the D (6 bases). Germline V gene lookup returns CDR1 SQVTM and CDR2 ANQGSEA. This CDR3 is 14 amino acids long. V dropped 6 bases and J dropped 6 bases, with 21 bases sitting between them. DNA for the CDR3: TGCAGCGTCGTAACCGGGACTTTATCTAGCGAGCAGTACTTC. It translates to CSVVTGTLSSEQYF.

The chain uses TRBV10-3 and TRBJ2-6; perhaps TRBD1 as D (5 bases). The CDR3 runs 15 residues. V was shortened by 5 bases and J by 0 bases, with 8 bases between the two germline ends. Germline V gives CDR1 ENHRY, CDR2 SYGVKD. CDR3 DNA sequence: TGTGCCATCAGTAACACAGGCTCTGGGGCCAACGTCCTGACTTTC. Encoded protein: CAISNTGSGANVLTF.

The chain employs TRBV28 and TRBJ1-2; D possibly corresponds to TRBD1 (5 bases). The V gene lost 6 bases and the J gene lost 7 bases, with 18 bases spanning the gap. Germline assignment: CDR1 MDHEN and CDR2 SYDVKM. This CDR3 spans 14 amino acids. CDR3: CASSLDSGSRGYTF. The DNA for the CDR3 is TGTGCCAGCAGCCTTGACAGTGGAAGCCGTGGCTACACCTTC.

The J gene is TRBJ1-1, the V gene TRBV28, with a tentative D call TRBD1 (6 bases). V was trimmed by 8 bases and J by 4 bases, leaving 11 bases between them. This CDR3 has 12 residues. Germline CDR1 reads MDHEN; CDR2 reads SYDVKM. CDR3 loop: CASHRASTEAFF. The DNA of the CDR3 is TGTGCCAGCCACAGGGCTTCCACTGAAGCTTTCTTT.

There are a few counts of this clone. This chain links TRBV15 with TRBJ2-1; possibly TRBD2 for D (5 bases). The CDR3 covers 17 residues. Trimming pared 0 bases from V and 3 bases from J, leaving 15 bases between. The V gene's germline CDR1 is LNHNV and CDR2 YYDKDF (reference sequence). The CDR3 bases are TGTGCCACCAGCAGAGATTTTGAGGGAGTAAGCTACAATGAGCAGTTCTTC. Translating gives CATSRDFEGVSYNEQFF. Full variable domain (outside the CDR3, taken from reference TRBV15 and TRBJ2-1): DAMVIQNPRYQVTQFGKPVTLSCSQTLNHNVMYWYQQKSSQAPKLLFHYYDKDFNNEADTPDNFQSRRPNTSFCFLDIRSPGLGDTAMYLCATSRDFEGVSYNEQFFGPGTRLTVL.

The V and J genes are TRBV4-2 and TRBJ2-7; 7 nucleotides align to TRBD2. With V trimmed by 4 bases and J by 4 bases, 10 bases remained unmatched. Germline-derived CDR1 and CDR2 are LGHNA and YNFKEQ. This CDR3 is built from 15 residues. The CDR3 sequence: CASSPSRENAYEQYF. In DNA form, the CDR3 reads TGTGCCAGCAGCCCCTCGCGGGAGAACGCATACGAGCAGTACTTC.

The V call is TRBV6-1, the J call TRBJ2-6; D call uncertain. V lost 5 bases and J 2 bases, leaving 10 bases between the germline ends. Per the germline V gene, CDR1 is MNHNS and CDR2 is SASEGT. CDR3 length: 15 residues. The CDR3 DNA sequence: TGTGCCAGCAGTCCCCGTATTGCTGGGGCCAACGTCCTGACTTTC. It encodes CASSPRIAGANVLTF.

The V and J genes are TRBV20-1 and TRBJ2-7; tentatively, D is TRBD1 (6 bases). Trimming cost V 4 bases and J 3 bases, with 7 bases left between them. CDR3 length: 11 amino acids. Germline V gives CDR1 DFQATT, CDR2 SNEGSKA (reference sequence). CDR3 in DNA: TGCAGTGCTAAGGACAGCTACGAGCAGTACTTC. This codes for CSAKDSYEQYF.

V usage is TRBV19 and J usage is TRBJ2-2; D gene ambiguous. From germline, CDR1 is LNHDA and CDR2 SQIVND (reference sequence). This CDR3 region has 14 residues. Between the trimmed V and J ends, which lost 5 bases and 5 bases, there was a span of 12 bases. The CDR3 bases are TGTGCCAGTAGTTTACAGATTCAGACCGGGGAGCTGTTTTTT. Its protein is CASSLQIQTGELFF. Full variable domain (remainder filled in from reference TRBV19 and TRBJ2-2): DGGITQSPKYLFRKEGQNVTLSCEQNLNHDAMYWYRQDPGQGLRLIYYSQIVNDFQKGDIAEGYSVSREKKESFPLTVTSAQKNPTAFYLCASSLQIQTGELFFGEGSRLTVL.

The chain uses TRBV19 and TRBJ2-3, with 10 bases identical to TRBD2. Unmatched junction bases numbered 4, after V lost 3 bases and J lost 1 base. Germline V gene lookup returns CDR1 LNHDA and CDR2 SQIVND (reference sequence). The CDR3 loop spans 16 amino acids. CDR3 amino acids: CASSISAGGGTDTQYF. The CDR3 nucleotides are TGTGCCAGTAGTATTTCAGCGGGAGGGGGCACAGATACGCAGTATTTT. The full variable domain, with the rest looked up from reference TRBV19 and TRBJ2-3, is DGGITQSPKYLFRKEGQNVTLSCEQNLNHDAMYWYRQDPGQGLRLIYYSQIVNDFQKGDIAEGYSVSREKKESFPLTVTSAQKNPTAFYLCASSISAGGGTDTQYFGPGTRLTVL.

The CDR3 region has the DNA TGCGCCAGCAGCTTGCTCGGGACACCAACTGAAAAACTGTTTTTT. The encoded protein is CASSLLGTPTEKLFF. This chain links TRBV5-1 with TRBJ1-4, with TRBD1 as a possible D gene (6 bases). CDR1 is SGHRS and CDR2 is YFSETQ in the germline V gene. V shed 1 base and J shed 7 bases, with 14 bases lying between them. The CDR3 extends over 15 amino acids. Complete variable domain (other parts from reference TRBV5-1 and TRBJ1-4): KAGVTQTPRYLIKTRGQQVTLSCSPISGHRSVSWYQQTPGQGLQFLFEYFSETQRNKGNFPGRFSGRQFSNSRSEMNVSTLELGDSALYLCASSLLGTPTEKLFFGSGTQLSVL.

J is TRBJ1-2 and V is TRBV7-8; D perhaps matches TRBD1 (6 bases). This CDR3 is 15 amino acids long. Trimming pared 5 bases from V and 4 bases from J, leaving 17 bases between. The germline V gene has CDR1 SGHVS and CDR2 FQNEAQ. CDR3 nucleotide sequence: TGTGCCAGCAGCCAACTGAACAGGGCTATCTATGGCTACACCTTC. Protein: CASSQLNRAIYGYTF.

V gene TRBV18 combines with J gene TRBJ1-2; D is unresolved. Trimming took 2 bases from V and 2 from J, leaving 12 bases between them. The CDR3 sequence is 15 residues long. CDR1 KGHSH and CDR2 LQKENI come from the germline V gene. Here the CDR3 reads CASSPYTGDNYGYTF. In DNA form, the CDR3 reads TGTGCCAGCTCACCATATACCGGAGACAACTATGGCTACACCTTC.

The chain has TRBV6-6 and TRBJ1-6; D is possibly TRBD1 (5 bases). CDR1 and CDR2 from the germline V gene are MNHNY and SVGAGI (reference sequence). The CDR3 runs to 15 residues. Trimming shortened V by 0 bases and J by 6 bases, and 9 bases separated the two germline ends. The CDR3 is CASSYSLGVNSPLHF. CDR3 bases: TGTGCCAGCAGTTACTCGCTAGGGGTTAATTCACCCCTCCACTTT.

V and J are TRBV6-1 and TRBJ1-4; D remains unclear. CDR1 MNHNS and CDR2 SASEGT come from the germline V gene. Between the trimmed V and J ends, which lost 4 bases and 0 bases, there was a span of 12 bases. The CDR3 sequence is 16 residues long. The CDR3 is CASSGGVVATNEKLFF. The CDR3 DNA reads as TGTGCCAGCAGTGGGGGAGTGGTGGCAACTAATGAAAAACTGTTTTTT.

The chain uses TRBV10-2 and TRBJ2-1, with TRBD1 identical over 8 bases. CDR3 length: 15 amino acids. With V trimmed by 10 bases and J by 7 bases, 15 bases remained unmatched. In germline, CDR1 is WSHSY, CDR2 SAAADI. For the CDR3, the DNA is TGCGCCATCCTGGGATCCAGGGGGCTGCGGAATGAGCAGTTCTTC. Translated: CAILGSRGLRNEQFF.

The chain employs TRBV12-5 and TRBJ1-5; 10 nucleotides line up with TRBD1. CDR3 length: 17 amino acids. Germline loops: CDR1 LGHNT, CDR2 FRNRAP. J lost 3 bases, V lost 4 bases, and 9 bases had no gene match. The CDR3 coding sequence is TGTGCTAGTGGTTCGAGAGCCGGGACAGGGGACAATCAGCCCCAGCATTTT. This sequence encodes CASGSRAGTGDNQPQHF. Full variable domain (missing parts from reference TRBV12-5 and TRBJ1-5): DARVTQTPRHKVTEMGQEVTMRCQPILGHNTVFWYRQTMMQGLELLAYFRNRAPLDDSGMPKDRFSAEMPDATLATLKIQPSEPRDSAVYFCASGSRAGTGDNQPQHFGDGTRLSIL.

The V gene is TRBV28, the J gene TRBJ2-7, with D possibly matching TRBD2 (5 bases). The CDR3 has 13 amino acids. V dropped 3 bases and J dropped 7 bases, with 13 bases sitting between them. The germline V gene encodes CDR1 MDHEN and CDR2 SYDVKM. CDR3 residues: CASSFPGSEEQYF. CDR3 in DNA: TGTGCCAGCAGTTTTCCGGGGAGTGAGGAGCAGTACTTC.

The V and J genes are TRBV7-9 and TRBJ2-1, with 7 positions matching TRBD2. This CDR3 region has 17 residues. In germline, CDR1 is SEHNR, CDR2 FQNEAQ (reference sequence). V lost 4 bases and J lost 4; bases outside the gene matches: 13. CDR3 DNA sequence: TGTGCCAGCAGCTCCCAGATGGGCGGGAGTAATTACAATGAGCAGTTCTTC. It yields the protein CASSSQMGGSNYNEQFF.

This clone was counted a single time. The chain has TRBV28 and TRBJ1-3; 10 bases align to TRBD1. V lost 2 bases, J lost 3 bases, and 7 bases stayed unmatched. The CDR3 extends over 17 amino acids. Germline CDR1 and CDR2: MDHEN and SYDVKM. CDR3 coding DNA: TGTGCCAGCAGTTTAGATTTCGACAGGGGGCATGGAAACACCATATATTTT. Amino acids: CASSLDFDRGHGNTIYF. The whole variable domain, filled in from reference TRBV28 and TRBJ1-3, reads DVKVTQSSRYLVKRTGEKVFLECVQDMDHENMFWYRQDPGLGLRLIYFSYDVKMKEKGDIPEGYSVSREKKERFSLILESASTNQTSMYLCASSLDFDRGHGNTIYFGEGSWLTVV.

CDR3 DNA: TGTGCCAGCAGCCAATACATCAGGGGGTACGAGCAGTACTTC. This encodes CASSQYIRGYEQYF. The J gene is TRBJ2-7, the V gene TRBV14; 7 bases fit TRBD1. This CDR3 comprises 14 residues. Germline V gene data show CDR1 as SGHDN and CDR2 as FVKESK. V shed 2 bases, J shed 4 bases, and the junction held 5 bases outside the gene matches.